Each of the 23 T cell receptor beta chains below was sequenced from the same sample in a study of radiation and T cells in renal cell carcinoma. The time point: blood 2 weeks post-SBRT. As for treatment: 15 Gy SBRT to primary tumor, nephrectomy 4 weeks later. Generated by immunoSEQ multiplex PCR, the TCRdb table keeps only in-frame clones and is missing some. The sample shows some 80,000 clones, approximately 86% of them seen only once. The sequencing used blood, collected from a patient whose treatment included radiotherapy and nephrectomy. These TCRs come from a woman aged 45-60 years with renal cell carcinoma.

This clone appeared a single time. This chain links TRBV7-2 with TRBJ2-7; D is tentatively TRBD1 or TRBD2 (6 bases each). Germline assignment: CDR1 SGHTA and CDR2 FQGNSA. There are 14 residues in the CDR3. Between the trimmed V and J ends, which lost 5 bases and 5 bases, there was a span of 16 bases. The CDR3 sequence: CASSQGRSGDEQYF. The CDR3 DNA reads TGTGCCAGCAGCCAGGGGAGGTCAGGGGACGAGCAGTACTTC.

This chain joins TRBV28 and TRBJ2-7; D is ambiguous. The V end was cut by 0 bases, the J end by 6 bases, with 3 bases between. Looked up from germline, CDR1 is MDHEN and CDR2 is SYDVKM. This CDR3 region has 11 residues. In nucleotides, the CDR3 is TGTGCCAGCAGTTTATGGGGCGAGCAGTACTTC. Amino acid sequence: CASSLWGEQYF. The whole variable domain, remainder taken from reference TRBV28 and TRBJ2-7, is DVKVTQSSRYLVKRTGEKVFLECVQDMDHENMFWYRQDPGLGLRLIYFSYDVKMKEKGDIPEGYSVSREKKERFSLILESASTNQTSMYLCASSLWGEQYFGPGTRLTVT.

This chain uses TRBV7-2 with TRBJ2-7; D ambiguous. Germline V gene lookup returns CDR1 SGHTA and CDR2 FQGNSA. Trimming cost V 2 bases and J 2 bases, with 10 bases left between them. The CDR3 loop spans 14 amino acids. The CDR3 DNA is TGTGCCAGCAGCTTAAGCAGATCTACCTACGAGCAGTACTTC. Its translation is CASSLSRSTYEQYF.

The rearrangement joins TRBV7-2 to TRBJ2-7, with 13 bases fitting TRBD2. Germline CDR1 SGHTA, CDR2 FQGNSA. This CDR3 has 15 residues. Losses at the gene ends were 2 bases for V and 3 bases for J; bases not matched to a gene: 1. The CDR3 DNA is TGTGCCAGCAGCTTATGGACTAGCGGGGGCTACGAGCAGTACTTC. It codes for CASSLWTSGGYEQYF.

This chain links TRBV7-9 with TRBJ2-7, with D uncertain. The CDR3 has 12 residues. Germline V gene sequence: CDR1 SEHNR, CDR2 FQNEAQ (reference sequence). V lost 2 bases and J 5 bases, leaving 7 bases between the germline ends. The CDR3 bases are TGTGCCAGCAGCTTATGGACGGACGAGCAGTACTTC. Its translation: CASSLWTDEQYF.

This clone occurred once. The V call is TRBV27, the J call TRBJ2-7; D ambiguous. Per the germline V gene, CDR1 is MNHEY and CDR2 is SMNVEV (reference sequence). This CDR3 comprises 16 residues. V lost 1 base to trimming and J lost 2 bases, with 15 bases between them. The CDR3 loop is CASSLFFSVRTYEQYF. The CDR3 DNA reads as TGTGCCAGCAGTTTATTTTTTAGTGTCAGAACCTACGAGCAGTACTTC.

The rearrangement links TRBV10-3 to TRBJ1-5; D is uncertain. Trimming took 0 bases from V and 6 from J, leaving 9 bases between them. The CDR3 spans 14 residues. The germline V gene encodes CDR1 ENHRY and CDR2 SYGVKD. In DNA, the CDR3 is TGTGCCATCAGTGAGTCTGGGATGGGTCAGCCCCAGCATTTT. It translates to CAISESGMGQPQHF.

The chain recombines TRBV18 with TRBJ2-7, with TRBD1 matching 7 bases. The length of the CDR3 is 14 residues. The V and J ends lost 3 bases and 4 bases, in that order; junction bases with no gene match: 6. Germline lookup yields CDR1 KGHSH and CDR2 LQKENI. The CDR3 loop is CASSPVGQKYEQYF. The DNA of the CDR3 is TGTGCCAGCTCACCGGTGGGACAGAAGTACGAGCAGTACTTC.

This sequence joins TRBV19 and TRBJ1-4; D is possibly TRBD1 (6 bases). CDR1 is LNHDA and CDR2 is SQIVND in the germline V gene (reference sequence). The V end was cut by 4 bases, the J end by 2 bases, with 17 bases between. The CDR3 is made up of 17 amino acids. The CDR3 sequence: CASSTSGTGLTNEKLFF. The CDR3 region has the DNA TGTGCCAGTAGTACCTCGGGCACAGGGCTCACTAATGAAAAACTGTTTTTT.

This sequence joins TRBV25-1 and TRBJ1-1; D gene uncertain. Trimming stripped 2 bases from V and 1 base from J, with 5 bases between. Per the germline V gene, CDR1 is MGHDK and CDR2 is SYGVNS. This CDR3 contains 13 residues. The CDR3 nucleotides read TGTGCCAGCAGTGAACCAGGGAACACTGAAGCTTTCTTT. Translation: CASSEPGNTEAFF.

The chain has TRBV10-1 and TRBJ2-6; the D gene is possibly TRBD1 (6 bases). V was cut by 0 bases and J by 0 bases, with 9 bases left in between. The CDR3 runs 17 residues. Germline V gene lookup returns CDR1 WNHNN and CDR2 SYGVQD (reference sequence). DNA for the CDR3: TGCGCCAGCAGTGAGTCGGGCAGGGGCTCTGGGGCCAACGTCCTGACTTTC. It is translated as CASSESGRGSGANVLTF.

V usage is TRBV5-4 and J usage is TRBJ2-5; the match to TRBD1 covers 9 bases. Germline CDR1 and CDR2: SGHNT and YYREEE (reference sequence). The CDR3 runs to 15 residues. The trim removed 6 bases at V and 2 bases at J, leaving 8 bases unmatched. The CDR3 is CASKLFGQGQETQYF. In DNA, the CDR3 is TGTGCCAGCAAACTTTTTGGACAGGGGCAAGAGACCCAGTACTTC.

V gene TRBV11-2 combines with J gene TRBJ2-7; tentatively, D is TRBD1 (5 bases). This CDR3 is built from 18 residues. With 6 bases removed from V and 3 bases from J, the gap between germline ends came to 27 bases. Germline CDR1 is SGHAT and CDR2 is FQNNGV. CDR3 sequence (DNA): TGTGCCAGCAGAAGGGCAGGGTTCGCACAAGATGTGAACTACGAGCAGTACTTC. It specifies CASRRAGFAQDVNYEQYF.

V gene TRBV5-6 combines with J gene TRBJ2-1; 10 bases line up with TRBD2. The germline V gene has CDR1 SGHDT and CDR2 YYEEEE. The CDR3 has 16 residues. J lost 3 bases, V lost 3 bases, and 6 bases had no gene match. Here the CDR3 reads CASSSVSSGSYNEQFF. The CDR3 DNA sequence: TGTGCCAGCAGCTCCGTGTCTAGCGGGAGCTACAATGAGCAGTTCTTC. The full variable domain, in which reference TRBV5-6 and TRBJ2-1 provide the parts outside the CDR3, is DAGVTQSPTHLIKTRGQQVTLRCSPKSGHDTVSWYQQALGQGPQFIFQYYEEEERQRGNFPDRFSGHQFPNYSSELNVNALLLGDSALYLCASSSVSSGSYNEQFFGPGTRLTVL.

Here the CDR3 reads CASSLVPGFGQPQHF. Here the CDR3 DNA reads TGTGCCAGCAGCTTAGTGCCAGGGTTTGGTCAGCCCCAGCATTTT. The chain joins TRBV7-2 to TRBJ1-5; tentatively, D is TRBD1 (5 bases). Germline lookup yields CDR1 SGHTA and CDR2 FQGNSA. The CDR3 loop spans 15 amino acids. Between the trimmed V and J ends, which lost 1 base and 6 bases, there was a span of 13 bases.

The chain links TRBV7-6 to TRBJ1-5; D not certain. Germline CDR1 reads SGHVS; CDR2 reads FNYEAQ. V gave up 0 bases and J gave up 4 bases, with 4 bases separating them. The CDR3 extends over 13 amino acids. This CDR3 is CASSLAENQPQHF. CDR3 DNA sequence: TGTGCCAGCAGCTTAGCTGAAAATCAGCCCCAGCATTTT.

The chain combines TRBV10-1 with TRBJ1-3; TRBD1 is a possible D gene (5 bases). Between the trimmed V and J ends, which lost 0 bases and 2 bases, there was a span of 8 bases. Germline CDR1 reads WNHNN; CDR2 reads SYGVQD (reference sequence). This CDR3 region has 15 residues. The CDR3 sequence: CASSESPGAGNTIYF. The CDR3 nucleotides are TGCGCCAGCAGTGAGTCCCCGGGGGCTGGAAACACCATATATTTT.

CDR3 sequence (DNA): TGTGCCTTGAGACCGGGACCTCAATACGAGCAGTACTTC. Translating it yields CALRPGPQYEQYF. V is TRBV30 and J is TRBJ2-7; the D call may be TRBD1 or TRBD2 (5 bases each). Trimming shortened V by 7 bases and J by 4 bases, and 17 bases separated the two germline ends. The V gene's germline CDR1 is GTSNPN and CDR2 SVGIG (reference sequence). This CDR3 contains 13 residues.

This chain uses TRBV28 with TRBJ2-7; 7 bases match TRBD2. Germline CDR1 is MDHEN and CDR2 is SYDVKM. J was trimmed by 2 bases and V by 5 bases; bases with no gene match: 9. The CDR3 has 15 amino acids. The CDR3 is CASSPLSGEAYEQYF. The CDR3 DNA follows: TGTGCCAGCAGTCCTCTCAGCGGGGAGGCCTACGAGCAGTACTTC.

This clone showed up just a few times. CDR3 nucleotides: TGTGCCAGCACCGTACAGGCAATACGGGATTCACCCCTCCACTTT. Amino acid sequence: CASTVQAIRDSPLHF. This rearrangement joins TRBV2 to TRBJ1-6; weak D call: TRBD1 (5 bases). Trimming left V 7 bases short and J 8 bases short, with 18 bases between. CDR3 size: 15 residues. The germline V gene encodes CDR1 SNHLY and CDR2 FYNNEI. Combining the CDR3 with reference TRBV2 and TRBJ1-6 gives the whole variable domain EPEVTQTPSHQVTQMGQEVILRCVPISNHLYFYWYRQILGQKVEFLVSFYNNEISEKSEIFDDQFSVERPDGSNFTLKIRSTKLEDSAMYFCASTVQAIRDSPLHFGNGTRLTVT.

This chain links TRBV28 with TRBJ1-2; D is ambiguous. Germline V lookup: CDR1 MDHEN, CDR2 SYDVKM. The CDR3 covers 14 residues. V lost 4 bases, J lost 7 bases, and 16 bases lay in between. CDR3 protein: CASSSGARVGGYTF. The CDR3 DNA reads TGTGCCAGCAGTTCCGGCGCAAGGGTAGGTGGCTACACCTTC.

This clone was counted only a few times. The chain uses TRBV5-4 and TRBJ1-1, with a tentative D call TRBD1 (5 bases). Germline V gives CDR1 SGHNT, CDR2 YYREEE (reference sequence). V lost 1 base and J 0 bases, leaving 13 bases between the germline ends. This CDR3 has 16 amino acids. CDR3 region: CASSLPTANMNTEAFF. CDR3 nucleotide sequence: TGTGCCAGCAGCTTGCCGACAGCGAACATGAACACTGAAGCTTTCTTT.

This chain uses TRBV5-1 with TRBJ2-7, with 7 bases lining up with TRBD1. J lost 4 bases, V lost 0 bases, and 1 base had no gene match. The CDR3 runs 13 residues. CDR1 is SGHRS, CDR2 YFSETQ, per germline. CDR3: CASSLEDRYEQYF. The CDR3 DNA reads TGCGCCAGCAGCTTGGAGGACAGGTACGAGCAGTACTTC.